A single sample gave rise to the 17 T cell receptor beta chains below, sequenced in a study of T cell responses to AZD1222 COVID-19 vaccine. Sequencing was performed with immunoSEQ multiplex PCR; in TCRdb, only in-frame clones are kept and a portion is missing. The repertoire includes nearly 110,000 clones, around 90% of them detected once, and about 5% sits in the top ten. The sample consisted of peripheral blood, taken 28 days after the second AZD1222 dose. These receptors came from an adult who received the AZD1222 COVID-19 vaccine.

This clone was counted once. The chain links TRBV7-8 to TRBJ1-6, with 8 bases aligning to TRBD1. After removal of 6 bases from V and 7 bases from J, the junction contained 11 bases not matched to a gene. Germline lookup yields CDR1 SGHVS and CDR2 FQNEAQ. CDR3 length: 16 amino acids. CDR3 bases: TGTGCCAGCAGTTTCCAAACAGGGGGAAGGAATTCACCCCTCCACTTT. Amino acid sequence: CASSFQTGGRNSPLHF.

The rearrangement uses TRBV19 and TRBJ2-1, with TRBD1 matching over 8 bases. The V gene end was trimmed by 9 bases and the J gene end by 0 bases; junction bases not matched to a gene: 7. CDR1 is LNHDA, CDR2 SQIVND, per germline (reference sequence). The CDR3 spans 15 residues. The DNA of the CDR3 is TGTGCCAGCACTCGGACAGGGAGCTCCTACAATGAGCAGTTCTTC. Residues: CASTRTGSSYNEQFF.

The V call is TRBV21-1, the J call TRBJ1-1; the listed D gene, TRBD1, was not tested against the DNA. TRBV21-1 is annotated as a pseudogene. CDR3 size: 15 residues. The CDR3 reads CASSKADRVNTEAFF. The CDR3 DNA is TGTGCCAGCAGCAAAGCGGACAGGGTGAACACTGAAGCTTTCTTT.

The sample holds a few counts of this clone. The genes are TRBV5-1 and TRBJ1-1, with 7 bases matching TRBD1. The CDR3 has 15 amino acids. V was clipped by 4 bases and J by 3 bases; unmatched bases: 9. Germline V gene sequence: CDR1 SGHRS, CDR2 YFSETQ. This CDR3 is CASSIDREGYTEAFF. CDR3 sequence (DNA): TGCGCCAGCAGCATCGACAGGGAAGGGTACACTGAAGCTTTCTTT.

The J gene is TRBJ2-7, the V gene TRBV24-1, with 9 bases lining up with TRBD2. CDR3 size: 16 residues. Trimming took 6 bases from V and 1 from J; bases not matched to a gene: 9. Germline V gene lookup returns CDR1 KGHDR and CDR2 SFDVKD. The CDR3 DNA reads TGTGCCACCAGTACTACCGGGACTAGCTCATCCTACGAGCAGTACTTC. This codes for CATSTTGTSSSYEQYF.

The DNA for the CDR3 is TGTGCCAGCAGACCGCAGGGGGACGGAAACACCATATATTTT. Translated: CASRPQGDGNTIYF. This chain connects TRBV14 to TRBJ1-3, with TRBD1 matching over 7 bases. The CDR3 is 14 amino acids. Trimming cost V 6 bases and J 4 bases; bases outside gene matches: 6. Per germline, CDR1 SGHDN and CDR2 FVKESK.

J is TRBJ1-5 and V is TRBV7-6; D is unresolved. Trimming took off 1 base at V and 2 bases at J, with 12 bases between the two ends. The CDR3 runs 16 residues. Germline CDR1 is SGHVS and CDR2 is FNYEAQ. The CDR3 DNA follows: TGTGCCAGCAGCTTAGAGCGGGCGGGAGGCAATCAGCCCCAGCATTTT. Its protein product is CASSLERAGGNQPQHF.

The gene calls are TRBV10-1 and TRBJ2-1; 10 bases align to TRBD1. In germline, CDR1 is WNHNN, CDR2 SYGVQD (reference sequence). CDR3 length: 16 residues. The V segment lost 2 bases and the J segment 0 bases; nucleotides outside the gene matches: 1. The DNA of the CDR3 is TGCGCCAGCAGTGAGAGGACAGGGGGCTCCTACAATGAGCAGTTCTTC. This encodes CASSERTGGSYNEQFF.

The rearrangement joins TRBV5-6 to TRBJ1-6, with TRBD1 matching over 7 bases. CDR1 and CDR2 (germline): SGHDT, YYEEEE. V was pared by 0 bases and J by 8 bases, with 8 bases of the junction left unmatched. This CDR3 comprises 16 residues. This CDR3 reads CASSLGQGLDDSPLHF. For the CDR3, the DNA is TGTGCCAGCAGCTTGGGACAGGGTCTGGATGATTCACCCCTCCACTTT.

J is TRBJ2-2 and V is TRBV5-1; D gene ambiguous. CDR1 is SGHRS and CDR2 is YFSETQ in the germline V gene. Trimming removed 4 bases at V and 3 bases at J, with 13 bases between. This CDR3 is 15 amino acids long. CDR3 protein: CASSLEHTYTGELFF. DNA for the CDR3: TGCGCCAGCAGCCTGGAACATACTTACACCGGGGAGCTGTTTTTT.

The chain recombines TRBV7-8 with TRBJ2-3; the match to TRBD2 covers 14 bases. Losses at the gene ends were 1 base for V and 4 bases for J; bases not matched to a gene: 4. The germline CDR1 and CDR2 sequences are SGHVS and FQNEAQ. The CDR3 runs 17 residues. The chain's CDR3 is CASSLGLAGGRPDTQYF. CDR3 nucleotide sequence: TGTGCCAGCAGCTTAGGACTAGCGGGGGGGCGTCCAGATACGCAGTATTTT.

This chain joins TRBV24-1 and TRBJ2-7; 8 positions agree with TRBD1. This CDR3 has 14 residues. V was clipped by 5 bases and J by 5 bases; unmatched bases: 7. CDR1 is KGHDR and CDR2 is SFDVKD in the germline V gene. CDR3: CATSGNRQGNEQYF. In DNA form, the CDR3 reads TGTGCCACCAGTGGCAATCGACAGGGGAACGAGCAGTACTTC.

The rearrangement uses TRBV19 and TRBJ2-7; the match to TRBD1 covers 11 bases. This CDR3 has 15 amino acids. Germline V gene sequence: CDR1 LNHDA, CDR2 SQIVND (reference sequence). V was clipped by 7 bases and J by 0 bases; unmatched bases: 5. The CDR3 DNA follows: TGTGCCAGTACCTTCGGGACAGGGGGCTCCTACGAGCAGTACTTC. It is translated as CASTFGTGGSYEQYF. Drawing the rest from reference TRBV19 and TRBJ2-7, the complete variable domain is DGGITQSPKYLFRKEGQNVTLSCEQNLNHDAMYWYRQDPGQGLRLIYYSQIVNDFQKGDIAEGYSVSREKKESFPLTVTSAQKNPTAFYLCASTFGTGGSYEQYFGPGTRLTVT.

The count of this clone is one. The chain is built from TRBV12-5 and TRBJ2-6; either TRBD1 or TRBD2 may fit D (5 bases each). Trimming removed 2 bases at V and 3 bases at J, with 20 bases between. The germline V gene has CDR1 LGHNT and CDR2 FRNRAP. CDR3 length: 19 residues. For the CDR3, the DNA is TGTGCTAGTGGTTTGTTGGGGGATGGAGGCGAGAATGGGGCCAACGTCCTGACTTTC. Translating gives CASGLLGDGGENGANVLTF.

The chain employs TRBV28 and TRBJ1-2; 7 positions agree with TRBD1. Trimming at V came to 10 bases and at J to 8 bases, leaving 13 bases not matched to a gene. The CDR3 contains 13 residues. CDR1 and CDR2 (germline): MDHEN, SYDVKM. CDR3 in amino acids: CATDREIAYGYTF. In DNA form, the CDR3 reads TGTGCCACTGACAGGGAAATTGCCTACGGCTACACCTTC.

With regard to this clone: The junction departs from the called germline gene at one end, perhaps through a read error. Here the CDR3 reads CSARTDRLLF. The DNA of the CDR3 is TGCAGTGCTAGAACAGACAGGCTTCTCTTC. The V and J genes are TRBV20-1 and TRBJ1-2; the D gene is possibly TRBD1 (6 bases). CDR3 length equals 10 residues. Germline V gene data show CDR1 as DFQATT and CDR2 as SNEGSKA (reference sequence).

Notes on this clone: Its ends do not fully match the called genes, so a read error is possible. The gene calls are TRBV19 and TRBJ1-6; unclear D gene. The CDR3 length is 12 residues. From germline, CDR1 is LNHDA and CDR2 SQIVND (reference sequence). The CDR3 reads CASNSFNSPLHF. CDR3 DNA: TGTGCCAGTAACTCCTTTAATTCACCCCTCCACTTT.